This T cell receptor beta chain was captured by sequencing in a study of OX40 agonist ivuxolimab in advanced cancers. The wider study: Ivuxolimab is an agonistic anti-OX40 (CD134) antibody, and patients were treated with it. Dose-escalation patients had hepatocellular carcinoma, melanoma, renal cell or head and neck cancer. Study conclusions and caveats: Antigen targets of the expanded peripheral T cells went undetermined.

Sampling of blood occurred at baseline, cycle 4 day 1, and cycle 7 day 1. V lost 5 bases and J lost 6, with 9 bases in between. The CDR3 length is 12 residues. Per the germline V gene, CDR1 is SGHAT and CDR2 is FQDESV (reference sequence). Note on this clone: Its antigen is as yet unknown.

Repertoires were generated with immunoSEQ multiplex PCR, while TCRdb's copy carries only in-frame clones and drops some. The sample lists about 40,000 clones; roughly 80% were seen once. The TCR originated in an adult with an advanced solid tumor such as melanoma, head and neck, liver or kidney cancer. Source: CD4+ or CD8+ T cells sorted from blood, taken in a trial of the OX40 agonist ivuxolimab. The chain recombines TRBV11-1 with TRBJ2-3, with D tentatively TRBD2 (6 bases). In DNA, the CDR3 is TGTGCCAGCAGCCTAGGAGGGGATACGCAGTATTTT. Translation gives CASSLGGDTQYF.